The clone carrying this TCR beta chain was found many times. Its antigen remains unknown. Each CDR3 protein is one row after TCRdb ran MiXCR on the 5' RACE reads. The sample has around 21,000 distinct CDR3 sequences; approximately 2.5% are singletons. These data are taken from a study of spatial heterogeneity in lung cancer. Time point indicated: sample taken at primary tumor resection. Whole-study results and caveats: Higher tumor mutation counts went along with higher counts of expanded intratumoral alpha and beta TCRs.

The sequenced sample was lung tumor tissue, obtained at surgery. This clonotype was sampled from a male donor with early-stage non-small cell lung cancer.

The CDR3 here is CASSERRQTWNTEAFF. DNA for the CDR3: TGTGCCAGCAGTGAACGGCGCCAGACGTGGAACACTGAAGCTTTCTTT. The chain employs TRBV6-1 and TRBJ1-1; D remains unclear. Trimming stripped 2 bases from V and 1 base from J, with 14 bases between. From germline, CDR1 is MNHNS and CDR2 SASEGT. The CDR3 loop spans 16 amino acids.